This T cell receptor beta chain was identified in a study of blood T cell repertoires in COVID-19 (dated by TCRdb to about 2020). Background on the whole study: Samples from collaborators originated in the United States, Italy and Spain and spanned both the acute and convalescent phases of COVID-19. HLA class I and class II types, where available, came from metadata supplied by the sample provider rather than from assay-based typing. Samples came from the ongoing ImmuneRACE study (first 160 participants) plus 1,254 subjects from 6 global collaborators. Sample metadata almost always included a de-identified subject ID, COVID-19 status, age in years and sex. Deeply sampled blood TCRbeta repertoires from subjects exposed to, actively infected with, or recovered from COVID-19 were included in the dataset. The prospective study material was composed of cDNA or gDNA derived from T cells, B-cell-depleted T cells, or PBMCs. A freely available public database, intended as a resource for researchers studying the immune response to SARS-CoV-2, is where the repertoires were released.

TCRbeta CDR3 regions were amplified from genomic DNA using the immunoSEQ Assay, a bias-controlled multiplex PCR. In the original analysis: Nucleated cell counts per sample were estimated from amplification of reference gene primers within the assay. To quantify the absolute abundance of each unique TCRbeta CDR3 rearrangement, sequence reads were collapsed and filtered. For each sample, productive Simpson clonality was calculated as the square root of Simpson's diversity index over productive rearrangements. Imported from immuneACCESS, the table was reduced by TCRdb to in-frame sequences with V and J called. These copies leave out some clones; in studies compared against another copy, an unresolved V gene accounts for under half, and the cause of the remainder is not known. The D gene and trimming were derived from the DNA, and the V and J assignments and clone size from that table. This sample is represented by around 190,000 clones; roughly 85% of them were singletons. The biggest ten clones account for 4% to 5% of the sample.

At the junction V is shortened by 9 bases and J by 0 bases; bases outside the gene matches: 5. CDR1 and CDR2, per the germline V gene (reference sequence), are LNHDA and SQIVND. There are 13 amino acids in the CDR3, from cysteine to phenylalanine inclusive. Kept here is only the CDR3 DNA, which spans 39 bases and is read in frame from base 1. The collaborating institutions used their own protocols to collect whole blood in K2EDTA tubes. Collaborator samples were shipped for TCRbeta analysis as frozen whole blood, isolated PBMCs, or DNA extracted from either sample type. The paper as a whole reports these results and caveats: How much clinical and demographic metadata was included differed by source and by participant, and the metadata was provided uncurated.

A word on this clone: Its antigen is not yet known. No clone much larger than this one lies a single base away; base qualities are absent.

This receptor was obtained from a woman of 80 years or more with acute or convalescent COVID-19. The chain uses TRBV19 and TRBJ2-7; 7 of the junction bases match TRBD1. Sequencing was carried out using peripheral blood. The sequenced DNA is TGTGCCAGCAGGGGGATAAACTCCTACGAGCAGTACTTC. The translation is CASRGINSYEQYF.